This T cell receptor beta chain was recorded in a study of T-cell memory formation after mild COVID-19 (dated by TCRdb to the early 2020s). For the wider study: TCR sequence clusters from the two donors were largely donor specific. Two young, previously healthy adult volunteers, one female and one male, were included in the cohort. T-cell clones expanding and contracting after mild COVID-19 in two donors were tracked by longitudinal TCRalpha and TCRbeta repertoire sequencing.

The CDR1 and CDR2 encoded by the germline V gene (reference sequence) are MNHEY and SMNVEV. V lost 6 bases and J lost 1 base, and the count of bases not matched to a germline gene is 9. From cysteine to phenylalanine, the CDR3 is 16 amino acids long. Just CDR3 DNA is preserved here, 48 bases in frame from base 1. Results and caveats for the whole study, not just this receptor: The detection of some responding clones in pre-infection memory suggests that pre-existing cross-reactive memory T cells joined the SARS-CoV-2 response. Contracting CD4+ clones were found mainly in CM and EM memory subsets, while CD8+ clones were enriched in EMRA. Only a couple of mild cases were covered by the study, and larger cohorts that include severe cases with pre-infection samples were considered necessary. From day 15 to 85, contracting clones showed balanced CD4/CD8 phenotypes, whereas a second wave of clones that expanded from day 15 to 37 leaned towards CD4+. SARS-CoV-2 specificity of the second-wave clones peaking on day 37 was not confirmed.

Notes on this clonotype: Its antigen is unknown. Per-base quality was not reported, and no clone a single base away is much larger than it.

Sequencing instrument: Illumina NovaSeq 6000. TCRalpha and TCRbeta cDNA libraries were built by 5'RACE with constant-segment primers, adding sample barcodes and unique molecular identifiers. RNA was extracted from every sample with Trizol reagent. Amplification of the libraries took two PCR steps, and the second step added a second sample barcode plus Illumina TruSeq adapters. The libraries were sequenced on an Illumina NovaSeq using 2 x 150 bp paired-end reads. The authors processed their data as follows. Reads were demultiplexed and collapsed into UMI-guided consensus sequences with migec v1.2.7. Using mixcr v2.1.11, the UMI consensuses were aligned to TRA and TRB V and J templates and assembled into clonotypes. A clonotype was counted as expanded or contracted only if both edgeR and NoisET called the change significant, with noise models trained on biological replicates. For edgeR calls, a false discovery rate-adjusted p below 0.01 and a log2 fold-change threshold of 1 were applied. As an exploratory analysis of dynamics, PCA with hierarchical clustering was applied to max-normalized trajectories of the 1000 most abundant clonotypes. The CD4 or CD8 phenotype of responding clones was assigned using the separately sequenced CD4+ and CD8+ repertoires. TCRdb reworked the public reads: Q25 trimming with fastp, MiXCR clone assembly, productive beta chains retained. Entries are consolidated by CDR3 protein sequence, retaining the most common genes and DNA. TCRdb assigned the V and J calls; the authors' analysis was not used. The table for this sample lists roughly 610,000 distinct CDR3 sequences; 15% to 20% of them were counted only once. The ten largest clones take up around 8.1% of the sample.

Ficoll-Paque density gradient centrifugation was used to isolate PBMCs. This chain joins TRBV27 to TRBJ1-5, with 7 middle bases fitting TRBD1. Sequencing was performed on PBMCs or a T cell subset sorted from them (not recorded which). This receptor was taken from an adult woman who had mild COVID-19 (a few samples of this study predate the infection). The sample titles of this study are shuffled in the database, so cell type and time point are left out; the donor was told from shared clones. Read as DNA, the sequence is TGTGCCAGCAGCCTACAGGGGAGGGGGAGCAATCAGCCCCAGCATTTT. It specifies CASSLQGRGSNQPQHF.